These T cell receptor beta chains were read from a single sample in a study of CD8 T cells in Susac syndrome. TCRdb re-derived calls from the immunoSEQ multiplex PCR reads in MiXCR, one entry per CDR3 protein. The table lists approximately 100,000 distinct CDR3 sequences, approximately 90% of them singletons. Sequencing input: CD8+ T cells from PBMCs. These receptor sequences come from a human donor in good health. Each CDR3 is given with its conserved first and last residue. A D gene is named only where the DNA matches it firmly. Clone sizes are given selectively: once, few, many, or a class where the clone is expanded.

CASSFDRTGYANVLTF,TGTGCCAGCAGCTTTGACCGGACAGGGTATGCCAACGTCCTGACTTTC,-,TRBD1,TRBV7-2,TRBJ2-6
CASSLFPSGTGANVLTF,TGTGCCAGCAGCTTATTCCCGTCAGGGACTGGGGCCAACGTCCTGACTTTC,-,-,TRBV7-3,TRBJ2-6
CAGGEGLPYEQYF,TGTGCTGGAGGGGAGGGCCTACCCTACGAGCAGTACTTC,once,TRBD2,TRBV30,TRBJ2-7
CASSLDGTGEQFF,TGTGCCAGCAGCTTAGATGGGACGGGTGAGCAGTTCTTC,-,-,TRBV7-2,TRBJ2-1
CASSIWNTGELFF,TGTGCCAGCAGCATCTGGAACACCGGGGAGCTGTTTTTT,-,-,TRBV7-2,TRBJ2-2
CASGQGADTGELFF,TGTGCCAGCGGCCAAGGGGCAGACACCGGGGAGCTGTTTTTT,-,-,TRBV12-3/TRBV12-4,TRBJ2-2
CASSSRDQAKQYF,TGTGCCAGCAGCAGCCGGGACCAGGCCAAGCAGTACTTC,few,-,TRBV7-2,TRBJ2-7
CASSYSIAGARETEAFF,TGTGCCAGCAGTTACTCGATAGCAGGGGCCCGGGAGACTGAAGCTTTCTTT,-,-,TRBV6-5,TRBJ1-1
CASSLIRTYEAFF,TGTGCCAGCAGTTTAATCAGGACATACGAAGCTTTCTTT,-,-,TRBV12-3/TRBV12-4,TRBJ1-1
CASSQDVGARSYNEQFF,TGCGCCAGCAGCCAAGATGTGGGCGCTCGCTCCTACAATGAGCAGTTCTTC,-,-,TRBV4-3,TRBJ2-1
CSARDPSGRPQQFF,TGCAGTGCTAGAGATCCTAGCGGGAGACCCCAGCAGTTCTTC,-,TRBD2,TRBV20-1,TRBJ2-1
CASRSDRQGYGYTF,TGTGCCAGCAGATCCGACAGGCAGGGATATGGCTACACCTTC,-,-,TRBV27,TRBJ1-2
CASSSGQGNYNEQFF,TGTGCCAGCAGCTCCGGACAGGGAAATTACAATGAGCAGTTCTTC,-,TRBD1,TRBV7-2,TRBJ2-1
CASSQVLFGGNQPQHF,TGCGCCAGCAGCCAAGTGCTTTTTGGGGGTAACCAGCCCCAGCATTTT,-,-,TRBV4-1,TRBJ1-5
CASGRRETQYF,TGTGCCAGCGGCAGGCGGGAGACCCAGTACTTC,once,-,TRBV5-6,TRBJ2-5
CSVGTTDSDTQYF,TGCAGCGTAGGGACCACAGATTCAGATACGCAGTATTTT,-,-,TRBV29-1,TRBJ2-3
CASSLNRPEGYTF,TGTGCCAGCAGCTTAAACAGGCCAGAGGGCTACACCTTC,-,-,TRBV7-8,TRBJ1-2
CSARGGRNDEQYF,TGCAGCGCTCGGGGGGGGCGTAATGACGAGCAGTACTTC,-,TRBD2,TRBV29-1,TRBJ2-7
CSARTSTDTQYF,TGCAGTGCGCGAACTAGCACAGATACGCAGTATTTT,-,-,TRBV20-1,TRBJ2-3
CASSFDSEGSQETQYF,TGCGCCAGCAGCTTCGATTCCGAAGGGAGCCAAGAGACCCAGTACTTC,-,-,TRBV5-1,TRBJ2-5
CASSQSGEIEAFF,TGTGCCAGCAGCCAAAGTGGGGAGATTGAAGCTTTCTTT,-,-,TRBV7-9,TRBJ1-1
CASSLKSGISSGANVLTF,TGTGCCAGCAGCTTAAAGAGCGGAATAAGCTCTGGGGCCAACGTCCTGACTTTC,once,-,TRBV7-2,TRBJ2-6
CASSLAPTSALSTDTQYF,TGTGCCAGCAGCTTAGCACCTACTAGTGCGCTTAGCACAGATACGCAGTATTTT,-,-,TRBV7-2,TRBJ2-3
CATRNSGLGSRTEAFF,TGTGCCACCAGGAACTCGGGCCTGGGAAGTCGCACTGAAGCTTTCTTT,-,-,TRBV15,TRBJ1-1
CASSVGIGPEEKLFF,TGTGCCAGCAGCGTAGGAATCGGGCCGGAAGAAAAACTGTTTTTT,-,-,TRBV9,TRBJ1-4
CASSPSGTGLTQYF,TGTGCCAGCAGCCCCTCGGGGACAGGGCTGACCCAGTACTTC,-,TRBD1,TRBV7-2,TRBJ2-5
CASSRIRTGAARYEQYF,TGTGCCAGCAGCCGGATTAGGACAGGGGCGGCCCGCTACGAGCAGTACTTC,-,TRBD1,TRBV6-2/TRBV6-3,TRBJ2-7
CASSLTGRITTGELFF,TGTGCCAGCAGCTTGACAGGGCGGATCACTACCGGGGAGCTGTTTTTT,-,TRBD1,TRBV11-2,TRBJ2-2
CASSHDSNEQFF,TGTGCCAGCAGCCATGACAGCAATGAGCAGTTCTTC,few,-,TRBV7-8,TRBJ2-1
CASSPTPGTREPQHF,TGTGCCAGCAGCCCCACCCCGGGAACAAGGGAGCCCCAGCATTTT,-,-,TRBV7-8,TRBJ1-5
CASSQTSNTGELFF,TGTGCCAGCAGCCAAACTTCGAACACCGGGGAGCTGTTTTTT,once,-,TRBV11-1,TRBJ2-2
CSARRSTGSPLHF,TGCAGTGCTAGACGTTCAACAGGTTCACCCCTCCACTTT,-,-,TRBV20-1,TRBJ1-6
CASSLAGSGNTEAFF,TGTGCCAGCAGCTTAGCTGGTTCCGGGAACACTGAAGCTTTCTTT,once,-,TRBV7-9,TRBJ1-1